This T cell receptor (beta chain) is drawn from a study of beta chain features in type 1 diabetes. Turning to the study itself: Age, gender and cell yields were similar between patients and healthy donors.

The sequenced template was cDNA made from the entire isolated RNA. The assay was immunoSEQ multiplex PCR, and TCRdb's table has in-frame clones only and misses some. Here the sample spans around 310,000 clones, less than 15% being singletons. Study-wide results and caveats: For Type 1 diabetes patients, all four CD4+ subsets carried TCRB CDR3s that were moderately but significantly shorter. The study left unresolved whether HLA type influences TCRB rearrangement. Possible PCR preference for shorter templates applied equally to patients and controls.

In the case of this clone: Its antigen is not identified.

Per germline, CDR1 LGHNA and CDR2 YSLEER. The V end was cut by 2 bases, the J end by 7 bases, with 14 bases between. This CDR3 comprises 15 residues. Purity exceeded 95% in all sorted populations. What was sequenced was naive CD4+ T cells from blood. The clonotype was recovered from a woman aged 18-29 years with type 1 diabetes. The chain carries TRBV4-3 and TRBJ2-2, with no clear D. In DNA, the CDR3 is TGCGCCAGCAGCCAACCCCTTGGCACTAACGGGGAGCTGTTTTTT. It translates to CASSQPLGTNGELFF.